This TCR beta chain was obtained from a study of T cells in localized non-small cell lung cancer. The study, taken as a whole, reports: A median of approximately 60 of the top 100 tumor clones appeared in adjacent lung, which was paired and uninvolved. Exceeding tumor, uninvolved adjacent lung had the highest T cell clonality.

Profiled with immunoSEQ multiplex PCR; TCRdb holds only in-frame clones, not every one. The table includes 25,000 to 35,000 clones, about 90% detected once. Note on this clone: Antigen specificity is unknown.

The ends lost 5 bases at V and 7 bases at J; junction bases unmatched: 11. This CDR3 is built from 16 residues. CDR1 MNHEY and CDR2 SMNVEV come from the germline V gene (reference sequence). This sequence joins TRBV27 and TRBJ1-6, with 7 bases fitting TRBD1. The input for sequencing was peripheral blood, taken before any cancer treatment. The TCR was taken from a female donor older than 55 with stage I lung adenocarcinoma. The CDR3 DNA is TGTGCCAGCAGTCCGGCGACAGGGAGTCTGAATTCACCCCTCCACTTT. The encoded protein is CASSPATGSLNSPLHF.